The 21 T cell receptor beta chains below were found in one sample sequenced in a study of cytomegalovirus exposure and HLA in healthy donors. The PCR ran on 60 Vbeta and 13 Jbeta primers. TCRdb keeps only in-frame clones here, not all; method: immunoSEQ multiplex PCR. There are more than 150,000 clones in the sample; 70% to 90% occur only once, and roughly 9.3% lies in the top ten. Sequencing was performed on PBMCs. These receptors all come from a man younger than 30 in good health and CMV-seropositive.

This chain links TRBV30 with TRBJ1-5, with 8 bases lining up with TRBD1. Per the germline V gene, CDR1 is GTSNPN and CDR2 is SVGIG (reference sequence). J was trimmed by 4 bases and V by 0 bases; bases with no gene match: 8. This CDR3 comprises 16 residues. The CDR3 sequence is CAWSVGGQGWNQPQHF. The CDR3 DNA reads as TGTGCCTGGAGTGTAGGAGGACAGGGTTGGAATCAGCCCCAGCATTTT.

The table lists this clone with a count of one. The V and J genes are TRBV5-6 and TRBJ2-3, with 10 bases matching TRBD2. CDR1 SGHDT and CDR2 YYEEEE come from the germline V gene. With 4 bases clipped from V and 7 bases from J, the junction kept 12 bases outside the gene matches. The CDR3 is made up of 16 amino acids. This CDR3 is CASSAERLAGGNTQYF. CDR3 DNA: TGTGCCAGCAGCGCGGAAAGACTAGCGGGTGGGAATACGCAGTATTTT.

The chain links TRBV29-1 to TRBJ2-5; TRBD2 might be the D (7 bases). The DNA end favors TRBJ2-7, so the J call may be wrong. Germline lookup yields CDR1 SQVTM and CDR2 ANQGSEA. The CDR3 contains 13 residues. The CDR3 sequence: CSVRGGESYEQYF. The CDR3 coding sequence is TGCAGCGTTAGGGGGGGCGAATCCTACGAGCAGTACTTC.

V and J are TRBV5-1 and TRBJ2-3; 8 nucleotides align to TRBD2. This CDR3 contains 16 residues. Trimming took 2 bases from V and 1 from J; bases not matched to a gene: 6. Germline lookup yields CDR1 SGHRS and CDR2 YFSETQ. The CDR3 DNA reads TGCGCCAGCAGCTTATTAGGCGGGGGGCGCACAGATACGCAGTATTTT. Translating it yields CASSLLGGGRTDTQYF.

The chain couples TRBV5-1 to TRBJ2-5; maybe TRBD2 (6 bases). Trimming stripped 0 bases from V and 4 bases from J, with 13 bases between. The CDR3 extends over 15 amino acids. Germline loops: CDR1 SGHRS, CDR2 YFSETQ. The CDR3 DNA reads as TGCGCCAGCAGCTTGGGAACGGGGGACCCAGAGACCCAGTACTTC. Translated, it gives CASSLGTGDPETQYF.

The CDR3 DNA is TGCGCCAGCAGCTTCAGGGAGGGCACTGAAGCTTTCTTT. This encodes CASSFREGTEAFF. The chain combines TRBV5-1 with TRBJ1-1; perhaps TRBD1 as D (5 bases). The length of the CDR3 is 13 residues. Germline V gene lookup returns CDR1 SGHRS and CDR2 YFSETQ. Trimming took off 2 bases at V and 4 bases at J, with 9 bases between the two ends.

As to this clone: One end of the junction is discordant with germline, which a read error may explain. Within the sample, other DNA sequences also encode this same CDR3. CDR3 sequence: CSASEVEQYF. The CDR3 DNA reads as TGTAGTGCTAGTGAGGTCGAGCAGTACTTC. The chain links TRBV20-1 to TRBJ2-7; D not certain. CDR1 DFQATT and CDR2 SNEGSKA come from the germline V gene (reference sequence). The CDR3 runs to 10 residues.

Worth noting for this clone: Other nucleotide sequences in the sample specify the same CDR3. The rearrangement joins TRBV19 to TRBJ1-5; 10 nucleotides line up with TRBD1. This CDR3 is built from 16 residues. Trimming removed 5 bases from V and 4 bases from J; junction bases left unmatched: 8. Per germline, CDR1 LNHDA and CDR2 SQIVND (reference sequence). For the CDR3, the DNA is TGTGCCAGTAGTTCCCGGGACAGGGGCTATAATCAGCCCCAGCATTTT. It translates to CASSSRDRGYNQPQHF.

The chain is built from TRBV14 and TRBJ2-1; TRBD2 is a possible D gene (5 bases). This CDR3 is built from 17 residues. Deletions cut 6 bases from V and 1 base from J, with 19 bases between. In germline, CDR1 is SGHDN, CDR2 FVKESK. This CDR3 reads CASSPRVRHLSYNEQFF. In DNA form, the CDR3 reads TGTGCCAGCAGTCCGCGGGTGCGGCACCTTTCCTACAATGAGCAGTTCTTC.

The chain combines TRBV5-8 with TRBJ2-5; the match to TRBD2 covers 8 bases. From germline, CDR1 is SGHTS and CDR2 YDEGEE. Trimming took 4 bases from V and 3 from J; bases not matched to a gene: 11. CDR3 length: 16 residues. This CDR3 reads CASSRGQRGKEETQYF. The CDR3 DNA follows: TGTGCCAGCAGCCGAGGGCAGCGGGGGAAGGAAGAGACCCAGTACTTC.

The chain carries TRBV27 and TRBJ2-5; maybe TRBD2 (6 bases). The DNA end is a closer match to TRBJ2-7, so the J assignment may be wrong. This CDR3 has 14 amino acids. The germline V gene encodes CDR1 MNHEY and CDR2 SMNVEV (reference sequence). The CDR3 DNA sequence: TGTGCCAGCAGTTTCGGCGGGGAAATTTACGAGCAGTACTTC. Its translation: CASSFGGEIYEQYF.

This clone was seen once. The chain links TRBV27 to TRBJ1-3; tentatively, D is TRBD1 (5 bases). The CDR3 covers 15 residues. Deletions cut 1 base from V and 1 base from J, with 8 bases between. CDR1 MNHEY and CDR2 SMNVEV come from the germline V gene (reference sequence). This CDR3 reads CASSLFPGSGNTIYF. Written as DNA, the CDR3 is TGTGCCAGCAGTTTATTCCCAGGGTCTGGAAACACCATATATTTT.

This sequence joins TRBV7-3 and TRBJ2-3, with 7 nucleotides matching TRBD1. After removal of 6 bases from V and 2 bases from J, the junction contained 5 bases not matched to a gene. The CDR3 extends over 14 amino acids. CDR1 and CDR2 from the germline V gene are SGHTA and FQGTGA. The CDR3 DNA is TGTGCCAGCAGTGTGGGACAGCCCACAGATACGCAGTATTTT. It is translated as CASSVGQPTDTQYF.

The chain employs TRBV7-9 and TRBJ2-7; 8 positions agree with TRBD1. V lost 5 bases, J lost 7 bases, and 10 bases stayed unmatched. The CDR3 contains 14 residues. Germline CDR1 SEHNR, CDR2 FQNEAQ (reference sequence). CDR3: CASSILGQGREQYF. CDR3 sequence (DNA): TGTGCCAGCAGCATACTAGGACAGGGAAGAGAGCAGTACTTC.

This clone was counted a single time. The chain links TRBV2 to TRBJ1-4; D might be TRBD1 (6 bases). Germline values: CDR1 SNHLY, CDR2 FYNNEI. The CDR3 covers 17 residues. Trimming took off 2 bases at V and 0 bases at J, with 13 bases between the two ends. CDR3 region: CASSEPRDTATNEKLFF. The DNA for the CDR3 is TGTGCCAGCAGTGAACCCCGGGACACCGCAACTAATGAAAAACTGTTTTTT.

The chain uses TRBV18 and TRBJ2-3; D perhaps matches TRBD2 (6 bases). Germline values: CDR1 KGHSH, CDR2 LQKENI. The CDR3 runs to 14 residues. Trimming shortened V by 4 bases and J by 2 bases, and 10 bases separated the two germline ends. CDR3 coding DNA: TGTGCCAGCTCACAGGCGGGGATCACAGATACGCAGTATTTT. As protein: CASSQAGITDTQYF.

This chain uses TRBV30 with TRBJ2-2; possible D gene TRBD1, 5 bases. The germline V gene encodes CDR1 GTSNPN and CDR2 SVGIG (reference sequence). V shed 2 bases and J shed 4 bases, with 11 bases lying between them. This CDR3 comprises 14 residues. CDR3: CAWSWLGRTGELFF. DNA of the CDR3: TGTGCCTGGAGTTGGCTGGGGCGCACCGGGGAGCTGTTTTTT.

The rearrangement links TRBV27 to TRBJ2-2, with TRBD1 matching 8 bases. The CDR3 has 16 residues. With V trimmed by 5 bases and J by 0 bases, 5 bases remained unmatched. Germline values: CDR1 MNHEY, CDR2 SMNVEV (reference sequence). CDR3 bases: TGTGCCAGCAGTCCACGGACAGGGTCGAACACCGGGGAGCTGTTTTTT. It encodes CASSPRTGSNTGELFF.

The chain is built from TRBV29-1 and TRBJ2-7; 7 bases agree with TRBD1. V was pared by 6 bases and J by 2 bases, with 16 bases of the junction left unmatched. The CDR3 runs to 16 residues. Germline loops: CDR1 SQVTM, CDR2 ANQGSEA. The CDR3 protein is CSVEPADTGVPYEQYF. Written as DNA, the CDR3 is TGCAGCGTGGAACCGGCCGACACAGGGGTCCCCTACGAGCAGTACTTC.

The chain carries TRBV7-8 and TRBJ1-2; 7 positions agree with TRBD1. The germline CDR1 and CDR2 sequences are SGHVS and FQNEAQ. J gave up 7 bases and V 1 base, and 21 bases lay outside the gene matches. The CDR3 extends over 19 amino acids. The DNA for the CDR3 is TGTGCCAGCAGCTTAGGATCAGGGGGGTACAGGAGCCCTCGGGGTGGCTACACCTTC. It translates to CASSLGSGGYRSPRGGYTF.

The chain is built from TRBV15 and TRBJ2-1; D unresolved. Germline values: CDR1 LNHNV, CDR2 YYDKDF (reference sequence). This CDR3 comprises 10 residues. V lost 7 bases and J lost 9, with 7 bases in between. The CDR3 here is CATNPGEQFF. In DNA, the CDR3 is TGTGCCACCAACCCCGGTGAGCAGTTCTTC. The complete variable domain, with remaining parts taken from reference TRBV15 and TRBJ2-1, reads DAMVIQNPRYQVTQFGKPVTLSCSQTLNHNVMYWYQQKSSQAPKLLFHYYDKDFNNEADTPDNFQSRRPNTSFCFLDIRSPGLGDTAMYLCATNPGEQFFGPGTRLTVL.